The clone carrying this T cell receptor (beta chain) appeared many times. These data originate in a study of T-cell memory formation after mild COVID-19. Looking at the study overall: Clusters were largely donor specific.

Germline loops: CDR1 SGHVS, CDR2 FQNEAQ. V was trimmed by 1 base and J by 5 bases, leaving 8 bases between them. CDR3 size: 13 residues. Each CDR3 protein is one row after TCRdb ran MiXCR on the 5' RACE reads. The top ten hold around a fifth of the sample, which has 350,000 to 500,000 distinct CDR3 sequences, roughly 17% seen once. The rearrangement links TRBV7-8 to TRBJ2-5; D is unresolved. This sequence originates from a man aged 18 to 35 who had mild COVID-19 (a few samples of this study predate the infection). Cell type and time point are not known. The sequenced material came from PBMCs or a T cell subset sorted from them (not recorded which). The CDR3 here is CASSLGWRETQYF. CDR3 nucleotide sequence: TGTGCCAGCAGCTTAGGGTGGCGGGAGACCCAGTACTTC. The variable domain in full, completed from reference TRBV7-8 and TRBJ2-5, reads GAGVSQSPRYKVAKRGQDVALRCDPISGHVSLFWYQQALGQGPEFLTYFQNEAQLDKSGLPSDRFFAERPEGSVSTLKIQRTQQEDSAVYLCASSLGWRETQYFGPGTRLLVL.